Following are 14 T cell receptor beta chains from one sample sequenced in a study of T cells after yellow fever vaccination. TCRdb re-derived calls from the 5' RACE reads in MiXCR, one entry per CDR3 protein. The sample yields hundreds of thousands of distinct CDR3 sequences, approximately 9% seen once. This material consisted of PBMCs, taken on the day of the first yellow fever vaccination. These receptors were obtained from a man aged 18 to 30 who received the YFV17D yellow fever vaccine.

This clonotype was picked up a small number of times. The V call is TRBV5-4, the J call TRBJ2-4; 15 nucleotides align to TRBD2. The germline gives CDR1 SGHNT, CDR2 YYREEE (reference sequence). The V and J ends lost 4 bases and 0 bases, in that order; junction bases with no gene match: 5. This CDR3 comprises 18 residues. Written as DNA, the CDR3 is TGTGCCAGCAGCGGGACTAGCGGGGGGCCGCTAGCCAAAAACATTCAGTACTTC. Protein: CASSGTSGGPLAKNIQYF.

The genes are TRBV6-1 and TRBJ2-7; TRBD1 is a possible D gene (6 bases). V lost 6 bases and J 2 bases, leaving 14 bases between the germline ends. The CDR3 length is 14 residues. In germline, CDR1 is MNHNS, CDR2 SASEGT. This CDR3 is CASSRGQWTYEQYF. The CDR3 nucleotides are TGTGCCAGCAGCCGCGGACAGTGGACCTACGAGCAGTACTTC.

This clonotype was detected many times. The chain combines TRBV5-5 with TRBJ2-5; the D gene is possibly TRBD2 (5 bases). Germline CDR1 SGHKS, CDR2 YYEKEE (reference sequence). The V end lost 5 bases, the J end lost 3 bases, and 14 bases lay between the germline ends. CDR3 length: 14 amino acids. The CDR3 region has the DNA TGTGCCAGCAGAGCCACCGGGGAGAAAGAGACCCAGTACTTC. It encodes CASRATGEKETQYF.

This clonotype was found a few times. V and J are TRBV19 and TRBJ1-5; 7 bases map to TRBD1. From germline, CDR1 is LNHDA and CDR2 SQIVND (reference sequence). The CDR3 has 15 amino acids. J was trimmed by 9 bases and V by 7 bases; bases with no gene match: 15. Here the CDR3 DNA reads TGTGCCAGTACCACAACCCGGCAGGGGGTGAGGCCCCAGCATTTT. This encodes CASTTTRQGVRPQHF.

This clonotype was observed a handful of times. The chain employs TRBV18 and TRBJ1-1; TRBD1 might be the D (6 bases). CDR1 is KGHSH, CDR2 LQKENI, per germline. The CDR3 totals 15 residues. Between the trimmed V and J ends, which lost 2 bases and 1 base, there was a span of 11 bases. The CDR3 region is CASSPTQGGNTEAFF. Here the CDR3 DNA reads TGTGCCAGCTCACCAACCCAAGGGGGGAACACTGAAGCTTTCTTT. The complete variable domain, with remaining parts taken from reference TRBV18 and TRBJ1-1, reads NAGVMQNPRHLVRRRGQEARLRCSPMKGHSHVYWYRQLPEEGLKFMVYLQKENIIDESGMPKERFSAEFPKEGPSILRIQQVVRGDSAAYFCASSPTQGGNTEAFFGQGTRLTVV.

This clonotype appeared many times. This rearrangement joins TRBV7-9 to TRBJ1-2; 8 nucleotides match TRBD1. This CDR3 region has 15 residues. J was trimmed by 3 bases and V by 5 bases; bases with no gene match: 8. Germline values: CDR1 SEHNR, CDR2 FQNEAQ (reference sequence). CDR3 DNA: TGTGCCAGCAGCCCCGGACAGGGCGGATACTATGGCTACACCTTC. Translation gives CASSPGQGGYYGYTF.

This clonotype was seen only a few times. The chain links TRBV7-8 to TRBJ1-2; tentative D call: TRBD1 (6 bases). CDR1 and CDR2 (germline): SGHVS, FQNEAQ. This CDR3 has 16 amino acids. V was clipped by 5 bases and J by 0 bases, with 16 bases between them. For the CDR3, the DNA is TGTGCCAGCAGCCTCTTCCGGGGGCGGACTAACTATGGCTACACCTTC. It is translated as CASSLFRGRTNYGYTF.

This clonotype turned up a few times. V gene TRBV5-1 combines with J gene TRBJ1-6, with 7 nucleotides matching TRBD1. V shed 4 bases and J 7 bases; nucleotides not matched to a gene: 8. Germline-derived CDR1 and CDR2 are SGHRS and YFSETQ. The CDR3 sequence is 15 residues long. CDR3 nucleotide sequence: TGCGCCAGCAGCCAAGGGACAGCGAAAAATTCACCCCTCCACTTT. It specifies CASSQGTAKNSPLHF.

This clonotype has more than one count but fewer than ten. The chain carries TRBV5-1 and TRBJ2-3; weak D call: TRBD1 (6 bases). Trimming left V 2 bases short and J 1 base short, with 11 bases between. The germline CDR1 and CDR2 sequences are SGHRS and YFSETQ. This CDR3 has 15 residues. This CDR3 reads CASSFRGQGTDTQYF. Here the CDR3 DNA reads TGCGCCAGCAGCTTCAGGGGCCAGGGCACAGATACGCAGTATTTT.

This clonotype was seen repeatedly, ten times or more. The chain combines TRBV6-2 or TRBV6-3 with TRBJ2-1; the match to TRBD2 covers 10 bases. The CDR3 has 18 residues. Germline CDR1 and CDR2: MNHEY and SVGEGT. Trimming took 2 bases from V and 7 from J; bases not matched to a gene: 14. The CDR3 nucleotides are TGTGCCAGCAGTTACGGCTACTCTAGCGGGGGAATTGTAAATGAGCAGTTCTTC. Protein: CASSYGYSSGGIVNEQFF.

This clonotype was counted a few times. This chain connects TRBV7-2 to TRBJ2-1; TRBD2 matches 8 bases. CDR3 size: 15 residues. The germline V gene encodes CDR1 SGHTA and CDR2 FQGNSA. Trimming at V came to 2 bases and at J to 7 bases, leaving 7 bases not matched to a gene. Here the CDR3 reads CASSLPPGGLNEQFF. CDR3 nucleotides: TGTGCCAGCAGCTTACCCCCGGGGGGGCTTAATGAGCAGTTCTTC. The complete variable domain, with remaining parts taken from reference TRBV7-2 and TRBJ2-1, reads GAGVSQSPSNKVTEKGKDVELRCDPISGHTALYWYRQSLGQGLEFLIYFQGNSAPDKSGLPSDRFSAERTGGSVSTLTIQRTQQEDSAVYLCASSLPPGGLNEQFFGPGTRLTVL.

Notes on this clonotype: A much larger clone lies one base from this, so it may be a read error. The V call is TRBV7-3, the J call TRBJ2-3, with D tentatively TRBD1 (6 bases). Germline lookup yields CDR1 SGHTA and CDR2 FQGTGA. The CDR3 consists of 14 residues. CDR3 in amino acids: CTSSSSGVSDTQYF. CDR3 coding DNA: TGTACCAGCAGCTCCTCAGGGGTTTCAGATACGCAGTATTTT.

This clonotype occurred a few times. V gene TRBV5-4 combines with J gene TRBJ2-5; D is undetermined. V was trimmed by 0 bases and J by 4 bases, leaving 10 bases between them. The CDR3 consists of 14 residues. Germline loops: CDR1 SGHNT, CDR2 YYREEE (reference sequence). CDR3 in DNA: TGTGCCAGCAGCTTGGACGTGGGTGCAGAGACCCAGTACTTC. Protein product: CASSLDVGAETQYF.

The rearrangement joins TRBV19 to TRBJ1-5; D not resolved. The length of the CDR3 is 12 residues. Germline V lookup: CDR1 LNHDA, CDR2 SQIVND (reference sequence). V was pared by 4 bases and J by 4 bases, with 5 bases between. CDR3 nucleotides: TGTGCCAGTAGTAACCTAAATCAGCCCCAGCATTTT. Translated, it gives CASSNLNQPQHF.